Each of the 25 T cell receptor beta chains below was sequenced from the same sample in a study of blood T cell repertoires in COVID-19. TCRdb keeps only in-frame clones here, not all; method: immunoSEQ multiplex PCR. Of more than 20,000 clones detected, about 82% appear once; the ten largest clones hold over 25%. The sequenced sample consisted of peripheral blood. The receptors come from a human donor with active COVID-19. The donor label of this sample is uncertain.

The count of this clone is one. The V call is TRBV6-5, the J call TRBJ1-2, with TRBD1 identical over 8 bases. The CDR3 is made up of 12 amino acids. V shed 7 bases, J shed 5 bases, and the junction held 3 bases outside the gene matches. Germline values: CDR1 MNHEY, CDR2 SVGAGI. CDR3 sequence: CASKQGAYGYTF. The CDR3 DNA reads as TGTGCCAGCAAGCAGGGGGCATATGGCTACACCTTC.

This clone is termed medium-sized. The chain joins TRBV18 to TRBJ1-4; maybe TRBD1 (5 bases). V was cut by 2 bases and J by 5 bases, with 12 bases left in between. The CDR3 contains 15 residues. Germline lookup yields CDR1 KGHSH and CDR2 LQKENI. The CDR3 DNA reads as TGTGCCAGCTCACCAAAGACAGTTCCGAATGAAAAACTGTTTTTT. Protein product: CASSPKTVPNEKLFF.

This clone appeared a single time. The J gene is TRBJ2-1, the V gene TRBV27; the D gene is possibly TRBD2 (6 bases). The CDR3 covers 16 residues. Germline CDR1 is MNHEY and CDR2 is SMNVEV (reference sequence). The V end was cut by 2 bases, the J end by 5 bases, with 16 bases between. CDR3 bases: TGTGCCAGCAGTTTAATTTCAGGAGCGGGTAACAATGAGCAGTTCTTC. This encodes CASSLISGAGNNEQFF.

The gene calls are TRBV23-1 and TRBJ1-3; 8 bases are shared with TRBD1. TRBV23-1 is designated an ORF whose function remains uncertain. J gave up 0 bases and V 0 bases, and 10 bases lay outside the gene matches. The CDR3 extends over 19 amino acids. CDR3 DNA: TGCGCCAGCAGTCAATCGTCGGGGACAGGATGTCACTCTGGAAACACCATATATTTT. Its protein is CASSQSSGTGCHSGNTIYF.

A few counts support this clone. The chain uses TRBV6-2 or TRBV6-3 and TRBJ1-1, with D perhaps TRBD1 (6 bases). The CDR3 spans 13 residues. Trimming removed 4 bases at V and 6 bases at J, with 12 bases between. CDR1 is MNHEY and CDR2 is SVGEGT in the germline V gene. The CDR3 reads CASSSTGLAEAFF. The CDR3 nucleotides are TGTGCCAGCAGTTCTACAGGGTTGGCTGAAGCTTTCTTT.

This chain uses TRBV5-1 with TRBJ2-1; the D is unclear. The ends were cut back, 0 bases at V and 6 bases at J, with 7 bases in the middle. The CDR3 runs 13 residues. CDR1 and CDR2 from the germline V gene are SGHRS and YFSETQ. The CDR3 protein is CASSLDRSNEQFF. The CDR3 DNA follows: TGCGCCAGCAGCTTGGATCGGTCCAATGAGCAGTTCTTC. Combining the CDR3 with reference TRBV5-1 and TRBJ2-1 gives the whole variable domain KAGVTQTPRYLIKTRGQQVTLSCSPISGHRSVSWYQQTPGQGLQFLFEYFSETQRNKGNFPGRFSGRQFSNSRSEMNVSTLELGDSALYLCASSLDRSNEQFFGPGTRLTVL.

The chain employs TRBV5-1 and TRBJ1-1; D not resolved. CDR3 length: 16 residues. Germline assignment: CDR1 SGHRS and CDR2 YFSETQ. Trimming removed 4 bases at V and 0 bases at J, with 16 bases between. The CDR3 nucleotides read TGCGCCAGCAGCCCGGACCCCGGGGAGGTGAACACTGAAGCTTTCTTT. Residues: CASSPDPGEVNTEAFF.

The chain carries TRBV19 and TRBJ2-2; TRBD2 matches 7 bases. J lost 1 base, V lost 6 bases, and 5 bases had no gene match. Germline CDR1 and CDR2: LNHDA and SQIVND (reference sequence). The CDR3 covers 15 residues. CDR3 region: CASRLGGGNTGELFF. The CDR3 DNA reads TGTGCCAGTAGATTGGGCGGGGGGAACACCGGGGAGCTGTTTTTT.

The chain carries TRBV3-1 (or the pseudogene TRBV3-2) and TRBJ2-3; 7 bases map to TRBD1. V was pared by 1 base and J by 0 bases, with 1 base of the junction left unmatched. There are 15 residues in the CDR3. CDR1 and CDR2 (germline): LGHDT, YNNKEL (reference sequence). The CDR3 DNA reads TGTGCCAGCAGCCAAGGACAGGGAAGCACAGATACGCAGTATTTT. This translates into CASSQGQGSTDTQYF.

CDR3 loop: CASSSPNGSTDTQYF. The CDR3 region has the DNA TGTGCCAGCAGTTCCCCTAACGGGAGCACAGATACGCAGTATTTT. The gene calls are TRBV28 and TRBJ2-3; D not resolved. V gave up 4 bases and J gave up 0 bases, with 11 bases separating them. This CDR3 comprises 15 residues. Germline V CDR1 and CDR2: MDHEN, SYDVKM.

V usage is TRBV7-9 and J usage is TRBJ2-5; 8 bases match TRBD2. This CDR3 is built from 15 residues. With V trimmed by 2 bases and J by 5 bases, 7 bases remained unmatched. Germline V gives CDR1 SEHNR, CDR2 FQNEAQ (reference sequence). CDR3 sequence reads: CASSLLPGGRETQYF. The CDR3 DNA reads TGTGCCAGCAGCTTACTACCGGGGGGGCGGGAGACCCAGTACTTC.

The J gene is TRBJ2-1, the V gene TRBV3-1 (or the pseudogene TRBV3-2); tentatively, D is TRBD2 (7 bases). V was clipped by 6 bases and J by 3 bases, with 15 bases between them. This CDR3 has 15 amino acids. Germline lookup yields CDR1 LGHDT and CDR2 YNNKEL (reference sequence). In DNA form, the CDR3 reads TGTGCCAGCAGTCCGAGCGGGACATTCTACAATGAGCAGTTCTTC. Protein: CASSPSGTFYNEQFF.

The chain joins TRBV7-2 to TRBJ1-1; the D gene is possibly TRBD1 (5 bases). From germline, CDR1 is SGHTA and CDR2 FQGNSA. Trimming stripped 5 bases from V and 5 bases from J, with 18 bases between. The CDR3 loop spans 15 amino acids. CDR3 coding DNA: TGTGCCAGCAGCACCCCGGGGGGGTTTTGGACTGAAGCTTTCTTT. As protein: CASSTPGGFWTEAFF. Combining the CDR3 with reference TRBV7-2 and TRBJ1-1 gives the whole variable domain GAGVSQSPSNKVTEKGKDVELRCDPISGHTALYWYRQSLGQGLEFLIYFQGNSAPDKSGLPSDRFSAERTGGSVSTLTIQRTQQEDSAVYLCASSTPGGFWTEAFFGQGTRLTVV.

V gene TRBV3-1 (or the pseudogene TRBV3-2) combines with J gene TRBJ2-7; no firm D call. V lost 1 base and J lost 6, with 10 bases in between. This CDR3 region has 13 residues. The germline CDR1 and CDR2 sequences are LGHDT and YNNKEL (reference sequence). CDR3 sequence (DNA): TGTGCCAGCAGCCAAGCTGTCAGGCGCGAGCAGTACTTC. The encoded protein is CASSQAVRREQYF.

V gene TRBV7-9 combines with J gene TRBJ2-1; D might be TRBD1 (6 bases). The CDR3 sequence is 14 residues long. V shed 11 bases and J shed 0 bases, with 14 bases lying between them. Germline V gene sequence: CDR1 SEHNR, CDR2 FQNEAQ (reference sequence). The CDR3 region is CAYEGVSSYNEQFF. The CDR3 DNA reads as TGTGCCTACGAGGGGGTGAGCTCCTACAATGAGCAGTTCTTC.

The rearrangement joins TRBV30 to TRBJ1-5; 8 bases match TRBD1. This CDR3 has 16 amino acids. After removal of 5 bases from V and 2 bases from J, the junction contained 11 bases not matched to a gene. The germline V gene encodes CDR1 GTSNPN and CDR2 SVGIG (reference sequence). Here the CDR3 DNA reads TGTGCCTGGTTCCGAACAGACAGGGGCGGCAATCAGCCCCAGCATTTT. It is translated as CAWFRTDRGGNQPQHF.

The rearrangement joins TRBV18 to TRBJ1-2; the D is unclear. The CDR3 covers 12 residues. Trimming left V 2 bases short and J 4 bases short, with 5 bases between. Germline CDR1 reads KGHSH; CDR2 reads LQKENI. For the CDR3, the DNA is TGTGCCAGCTCACCAGCGGTCTATGGCTACACCTTC. It encodes CASSPAVYGYTF.

CDR3 DNA: TGTGCCAGCACCAGGGGGACAGTACGCCAAGAGACCCAGTACTTC. Residues: CASTRGTVRQETQYF. The chain recombines TRBV6-5 with TRBJ2-5; 7 positions agree with TRBD1. The V gene's germline CDR1 is MNHEY and CDR2 SVGAGI. The CDR3 spans 15 residues. Trimming took 7 bases from V and 1 from J; bases not matched to a gene: 9.

This clone appeared a single time. V is TRBV10-1 and J is TRBJ2-5; possible D gene TRBD2, 6 bases. Germline loops: CDR1 WNHNN, CDR2 SYGVQD (reference sequence). V was trimmed by 0 bases and J by 5 bases, leaving 22 bases between them. This CDR3 contains 18 residues. Here the CDR3 reads CASSESILRPSARETQYF. Here the CDR3 DNA reads TGCGCCAGCAGTGAGTCGATTCTCAGACCTAGCGCCCGGGAGACCCAGTACTTC.

The chain recombines TRBV19 with TRBJ2-1; 11 nucleotides line up with TRBD2. The CDR3 sequence is 14 residues long. Per germline, CDR1 LNHDA and CDR2 SQIVND (reference sequence). V lost 4 bases and J lost 8; bases outside the gene matches: 4. The CDR3 region is CASSTTSGGYEQFF. The CDR3 region has the DNA TGTGCCAGTAGTACCACTAGCGGGGGTTATGAGCAGTTCTTC.

This clone was recorded once. The V gene is TRBV29-1, the J gene TRBJ2-5; weak D call: TRBD1 (7 bases). Germline CDR1 SQVTM, CDR2 ANQGSEA. Trimming removed 8 bases at V and 5 bases at J, with 24 bases between. The CDR3 has 15 amino acids. CDR3 sequence reads: CSSQGGQGVGETQYF. DNA for the CDR3: TGCAGCTCTCAGGGAGGCCAGGGGGTGGGGGAGACCCAGTACTTC.

The chain couples TRBV9 to TRBJ2-1, with TRBD2 identical over 8 bases. Germline V gives CDR1 SGDLS, CDR2 YYNGEE. V lost 4 bases to trimming and J lost 8 bases; unmatched junction nucleotides: 11. This CDR3 comprises 15 residues. CDR3 sequence: CASSPSGLGGDEQFF. The CDR3 DNA reads TGTGCCAGCAGCCCTAGCGGGCTGGGGGGGGATGAGCAGTTCTTC.

The J gene is TRBJ2-2, the V gene TRBV7-3; 10 bases agree with TRBD2. Per the germline V gene, CDR1 is SGHTA and CDR2 is FQGTGA. Trimming cost V 4 bases and J 4 bases; bases outside gene matches: 6. This CDR3 is 16 amino acids long. The CDR3 DNA reads TGTGCCAGCAGCTCCCAAGGACTAGCGGCCACCGGGGAGCTGTTTTTT. Translated: CASSSQGLAATGELFF.

V and J are TRBV5-5 and TRBJ1-1; weak D call: TRBD1 (6 bases). V gave up 3 bases and J gave up 2 bases, with 14 bases separating them. Germline V CDR1 and CDR2: SGHKS, YYEKEE (reference sequence). The length of the CDR3 is 15 residues. CDR3 nucleotides: TGTGCCAGCAGCTCGGGAACGACAGGTAACACTGAAGCTTTCTTT. It specifies CASSSGTTGNTEAFF.

In its sample, this clone was seen a few times. J is TRBJ1-5 and V is TRBV12-3 or TRBV12-4, with D uncertain. Trimming stripped 5 bases from V and 4 bases from J, with 6 bases between. This CDR3 is 12 amino acids long. The CDR3 here is CASSVLNQPQHF. The CDR3 DNA reads TGTGCCAGCAGTGTACTAAATCAGCCCCAGCATTTT.